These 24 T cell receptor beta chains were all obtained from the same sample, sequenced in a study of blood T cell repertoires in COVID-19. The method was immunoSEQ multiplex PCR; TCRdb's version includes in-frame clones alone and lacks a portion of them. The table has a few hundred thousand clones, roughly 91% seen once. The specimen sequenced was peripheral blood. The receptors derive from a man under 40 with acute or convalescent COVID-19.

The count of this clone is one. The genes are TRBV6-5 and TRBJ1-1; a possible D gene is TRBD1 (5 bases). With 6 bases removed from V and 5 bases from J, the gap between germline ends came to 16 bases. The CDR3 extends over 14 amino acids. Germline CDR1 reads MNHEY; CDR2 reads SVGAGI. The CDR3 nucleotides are TGTGCCAGCAGCCCATTCCCCGGGGGGACTGAAGCTTTCTTT. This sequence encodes CASSPFPGGTEAFF.

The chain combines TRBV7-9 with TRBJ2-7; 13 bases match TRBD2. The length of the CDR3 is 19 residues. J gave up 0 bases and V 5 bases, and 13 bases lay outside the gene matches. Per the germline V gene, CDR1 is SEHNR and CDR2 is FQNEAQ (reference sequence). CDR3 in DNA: TGTGCCAGCAGCCATATGGGACTAGCGGGACTTAAGAGCTCCTACGAGCAGTACTTC. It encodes CASSHMGLAGLKSSYEQYF.

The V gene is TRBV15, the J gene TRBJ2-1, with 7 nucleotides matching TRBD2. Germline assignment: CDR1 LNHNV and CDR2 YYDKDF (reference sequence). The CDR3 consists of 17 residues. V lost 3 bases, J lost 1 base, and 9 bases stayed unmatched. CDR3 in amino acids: CATSSLPLAVSYNEQFF. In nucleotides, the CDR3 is TGTGCCACCAGCAGCCTCCCTCTAGCGGTGTCCTACAATGAGCAGTTCTTC.

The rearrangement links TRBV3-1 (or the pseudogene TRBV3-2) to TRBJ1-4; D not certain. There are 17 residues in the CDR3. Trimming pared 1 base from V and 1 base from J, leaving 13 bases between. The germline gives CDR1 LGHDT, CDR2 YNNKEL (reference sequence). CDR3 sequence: CASSQVFAVRTNEKLFF. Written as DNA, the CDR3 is TGTGCCAGCAGCCAAGTGTTTGCTGTCAGAACTAATGAAAAACTGTTTTTT.

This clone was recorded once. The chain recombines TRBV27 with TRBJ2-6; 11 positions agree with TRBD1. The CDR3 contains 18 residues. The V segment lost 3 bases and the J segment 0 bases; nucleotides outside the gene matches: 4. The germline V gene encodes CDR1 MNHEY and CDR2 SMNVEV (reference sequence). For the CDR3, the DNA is TGTGCCAGCAGTTTTGGGACAGGGGGACCCTCTGGGGCCAACGTCCTGACTTTC. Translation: CASSFGTGGPSGANVLTF.

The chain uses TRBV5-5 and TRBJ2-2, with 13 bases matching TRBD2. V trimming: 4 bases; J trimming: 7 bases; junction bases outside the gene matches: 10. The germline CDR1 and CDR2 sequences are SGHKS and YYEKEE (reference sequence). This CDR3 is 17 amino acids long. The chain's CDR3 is CASSASTSGGRFGELFF. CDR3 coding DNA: TGTGCCAGCAGCGCCTCGACTAGCGGGGGGCGATTCGGGGAGCTGTTTTTT.

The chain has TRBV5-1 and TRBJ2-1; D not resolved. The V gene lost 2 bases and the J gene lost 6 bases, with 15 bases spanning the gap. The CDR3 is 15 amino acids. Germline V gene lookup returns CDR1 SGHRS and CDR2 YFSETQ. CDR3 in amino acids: CASSFPTSMSNEQFF. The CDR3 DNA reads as TGCGCCAGCAGCTTTCCCACCTCTATGAGCAATGAGCAGTTCTTC.

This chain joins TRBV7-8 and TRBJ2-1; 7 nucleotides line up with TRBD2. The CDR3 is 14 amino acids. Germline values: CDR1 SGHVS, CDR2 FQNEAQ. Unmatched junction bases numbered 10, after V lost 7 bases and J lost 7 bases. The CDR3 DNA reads TGTGCCAGCACCCCTGCGGGAGTAAGGAATGAGCAGTTCTTC. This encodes CASTPAGVRNEQFF.

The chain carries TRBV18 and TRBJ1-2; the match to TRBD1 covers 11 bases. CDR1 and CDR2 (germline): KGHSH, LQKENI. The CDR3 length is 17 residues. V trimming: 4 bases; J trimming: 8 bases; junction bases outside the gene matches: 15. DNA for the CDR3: TGTGCCAGCTCACGCGACACTAGGACGGGACAGGGGGTCGGCTACACCTTC. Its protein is CASSRDTRTGQGVGYTF.

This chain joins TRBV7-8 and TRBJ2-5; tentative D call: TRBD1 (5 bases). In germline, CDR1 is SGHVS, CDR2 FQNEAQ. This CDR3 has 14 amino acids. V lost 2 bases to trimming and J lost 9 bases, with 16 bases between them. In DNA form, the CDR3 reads TGTGCCAGCAGCTTACCCAACAGGCCGACTCCCCAGTACTTC. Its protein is CASSLPNRPTPQYF. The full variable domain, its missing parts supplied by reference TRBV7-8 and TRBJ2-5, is GAGVSQSPRYKVAKRGQDVALRCDPISGHVSLFWYQQALGQGPEFLTYFQNEAQLDKSGLPSDRFFAERPEGSVSTLKIQRTQQEDSAVYLCASSLPNRPTPQYFGPGTRLLVL.

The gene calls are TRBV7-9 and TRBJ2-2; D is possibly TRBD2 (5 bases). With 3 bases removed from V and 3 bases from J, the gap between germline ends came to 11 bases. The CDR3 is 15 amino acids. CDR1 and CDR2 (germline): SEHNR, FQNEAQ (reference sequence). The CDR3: CASSFLIGDTGELFF. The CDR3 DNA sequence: TGTGCCAGCAGCTTCCTAATCGGGGACACCGGGGAGCTGTTTTTT.

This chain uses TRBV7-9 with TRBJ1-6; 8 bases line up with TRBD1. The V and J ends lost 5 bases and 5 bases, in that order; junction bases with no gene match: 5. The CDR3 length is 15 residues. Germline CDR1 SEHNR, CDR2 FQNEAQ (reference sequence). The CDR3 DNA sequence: TGTGCCAGCAGCGGGACAGGCAGTCATAATTCACCCCTCCACTTT. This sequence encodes CASSGTGSHNSPLHF. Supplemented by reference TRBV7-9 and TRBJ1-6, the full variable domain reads DTGVSQNPRHKITKRGQNVTFRCDPISEHNRLYWYRQTLGQGPEFLTYFQNEAQLEKSRLLSDRFSAERPKGSFSTLEIQRTEQGDSAMYLCASSGTGSHNSPLHFGNGTRLTVT.

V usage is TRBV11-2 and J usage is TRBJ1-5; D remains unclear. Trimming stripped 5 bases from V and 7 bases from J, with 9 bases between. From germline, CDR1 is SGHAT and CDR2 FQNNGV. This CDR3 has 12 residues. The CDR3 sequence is CASSHVGQPQHF. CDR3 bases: TGTGCCAGCAGCCATGTGGGCCAGCCCCAGCATTTT.

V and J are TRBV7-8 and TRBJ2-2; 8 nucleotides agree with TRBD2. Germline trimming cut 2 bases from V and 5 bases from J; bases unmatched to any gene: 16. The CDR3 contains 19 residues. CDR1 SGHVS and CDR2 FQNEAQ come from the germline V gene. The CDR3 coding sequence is TGTGCCAGCAGCTTACGCCCCAGGAACAGCGGGAGCTCGACCGGGGAGCTGTTTTTT. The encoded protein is CASSLRPRNSGSSTGELFF.

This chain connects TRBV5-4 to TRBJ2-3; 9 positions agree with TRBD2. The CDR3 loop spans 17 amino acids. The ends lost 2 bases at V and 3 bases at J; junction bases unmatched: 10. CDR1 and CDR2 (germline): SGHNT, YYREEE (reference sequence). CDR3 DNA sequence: TGTGCCAGCAGCTTCGGCGGGGGGGCCGTAAAAACAGATACGCAGTATTTT. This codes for CASSFGGGAVKTDTQYF.

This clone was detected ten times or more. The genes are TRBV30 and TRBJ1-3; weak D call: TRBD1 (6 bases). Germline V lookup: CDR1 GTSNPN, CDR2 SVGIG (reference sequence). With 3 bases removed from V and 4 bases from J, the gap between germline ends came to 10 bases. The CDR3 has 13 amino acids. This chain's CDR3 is CAWSRQVGNTIYF. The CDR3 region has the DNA TGTGCCTGGAGCCGACAGGTCGGAAACACCATATATTTT.

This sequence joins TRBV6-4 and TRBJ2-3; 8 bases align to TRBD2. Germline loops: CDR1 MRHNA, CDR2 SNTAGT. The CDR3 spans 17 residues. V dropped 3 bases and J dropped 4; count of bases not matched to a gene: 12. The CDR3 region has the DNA TGTGCCAGCAGTGAGTTTCCGGGACTAGGTAATGCAGATACGCAGTATTTT. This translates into CASSEFPGLGNADTQYF.

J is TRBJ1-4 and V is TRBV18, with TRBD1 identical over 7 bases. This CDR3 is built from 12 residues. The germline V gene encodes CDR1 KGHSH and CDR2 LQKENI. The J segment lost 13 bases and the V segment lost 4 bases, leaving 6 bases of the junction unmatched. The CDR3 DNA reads TGTGCCAGCTCACGCGACAGGGACGGACTGTTTTTT. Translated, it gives CASSRDRDGLFF. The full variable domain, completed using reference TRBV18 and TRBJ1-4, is NAGVMQNPRHLVRRRGQEARLRCSPMKGHSHVYWYRQLPEEGLKFMVYLQKENIIDESGMPKERFSAEFPKEGPSILRIQQVVRGDSAAYFCASSRDRDGLFFGSGTQLSVL.

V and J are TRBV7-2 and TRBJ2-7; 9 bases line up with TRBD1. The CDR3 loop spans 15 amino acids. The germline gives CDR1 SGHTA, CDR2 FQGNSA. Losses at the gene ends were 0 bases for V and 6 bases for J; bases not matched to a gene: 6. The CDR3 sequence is CASSLAPGQGGEQYF. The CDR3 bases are TGTGCCAGCAGCTTAGCCCCGGGACAGGGAGGCGAGCAGTACTTC.

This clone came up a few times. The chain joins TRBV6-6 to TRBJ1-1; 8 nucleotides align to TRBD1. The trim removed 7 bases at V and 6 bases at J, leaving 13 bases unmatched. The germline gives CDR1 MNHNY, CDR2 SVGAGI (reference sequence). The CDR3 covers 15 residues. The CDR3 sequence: CASTINPRQGSEAFF. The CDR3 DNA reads TGTGCCAGCACCATAAACCCCAGACAGGGGTCTGAAGCTTTCTTT.

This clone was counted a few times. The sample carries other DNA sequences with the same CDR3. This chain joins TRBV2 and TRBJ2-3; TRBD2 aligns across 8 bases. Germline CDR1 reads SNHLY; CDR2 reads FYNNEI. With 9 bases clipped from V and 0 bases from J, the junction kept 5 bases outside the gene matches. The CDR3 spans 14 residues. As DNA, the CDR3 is TGTGCCAGTCTAGCGGGCCTGAGCACAGATACGCAGTATTTT. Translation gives CASLAGLSTDTQYF.

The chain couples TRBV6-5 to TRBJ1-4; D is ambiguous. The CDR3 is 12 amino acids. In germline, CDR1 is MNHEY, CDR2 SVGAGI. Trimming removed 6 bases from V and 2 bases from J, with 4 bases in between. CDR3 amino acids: CASSQTNEKLFF. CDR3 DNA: TGTGCCAGCAGCCAGACTAATGAAAAACTGTTTTTT.

CDR3 residues: CASSQDPAAYNEQFF. The CDR3 DNA is TGCGCCAGCAGCCAAGATCCCGCAGCCTACAATGAGCAGTTCTTC. V usage is TRBV4-1 and J usage is TRBJ2-1; D ambiguous. In germline, CDR1 is MGHRA, CDR2 YSYEKL. The CDR3 length is 15 residues. Trimming took 0 bases from V and 2 from J, leaving 8 bases between them.

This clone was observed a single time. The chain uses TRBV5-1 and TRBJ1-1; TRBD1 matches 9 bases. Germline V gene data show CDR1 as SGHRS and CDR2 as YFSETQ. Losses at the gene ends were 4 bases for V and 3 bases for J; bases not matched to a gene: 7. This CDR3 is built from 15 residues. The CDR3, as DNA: TGCGCCAGCAGCCTGGAGGGACAGGGATACACTGAAGCTTTCTTT. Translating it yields CASSLEGQGYTEAFF.